This is a list of T cell receptor beta chains from one sample in a study of T cells in tuberculosis. Data came from immunoSEQ multiplex PCR; TCRdb stores just in-frame clones and leaves some out. The table has tens of thousands of clones, approximately 92% seen once. The sequencing input was PBMCs. These receptors were collected from a donor between 10 and 29 years old with latent tuberculosis or without tuberculosis infection. Some clones in this sample may be carry-over from other donors' samples. Both conserved end residues are trimmed from each CDR3. The D gene is left open where the match is weak. Rows may omit the clone size; those that give it use once, few, many or a size class.

once,NA,TRBV15,ATSPKGGGTTDTQY
NA,NA,TRBV2,ASIEGGSREKLF
NA,NA,TRBV6-4,ASSLTGNTEAF
once,NA,TRBV7-2,ASSLVSGSSYNEQF
NA,TRBD1,TRBV5-1,ASSPTGTGTNSPLH
NA,TRBD1,TRBV29-1,SSQPAGTGSYGYT
once,NA,TRBV5-1,ASSLPPRDIQY
once,TRBD1,TRBV7-2,ASRPADRPNTEAF
once,NA,TRBV21-1,ASSKVDRSNYGYT
NA,NA,TRBV19,ASTSTGTPYEQY
NA,NA,TRBV9,ASSVAGLLGETQY
NA,NA,TRBV9,ASSAPSVSYEQY
NA,NA,TRBV5-1,ASSLFGGTEAF
NA,TRBD1,TRBV7-9,ASRPGQGANYGYT
NA,TRBD1,TRBV5-1,ASSPGGQADQPQH
NA,TRBD2,TRBV7-8,ASSLRTSGLRADTQY
NA,TRBD2,TRBV5-1,ASSTGTSVHEQY
NA,NA,TRBV6-5,ASSYSGEDSPLH
NA,TRBD2,TRBV5-6,ASKGTRNTGELF
NA,NA,TRBV21-1,ASSKTLAQEQY
NA,NA,TRBV18,ASSREGLADTEAF
once,NA,TRBV18,ASSRRGAPDTQY
NA,NA,TRBV5-4,ASSRSLLGGVGSTDTQY
NA,NA,TRBV5-4,ASSSQWAGGNTIY
NA,NA,TRBV9,ASSPSGYGYT
NA,TRBD2,TRBV15,ATSRDLPIGGRPYEQY
once,NA,TRBV7-2,ASSLAAASTDTQY
NA,NA,TRBV2,ASRKDRNNEQF
NA,TRBD1,TRBV5-1,ASREGTGYHNEQF
NA,TRBD2,TRBV7-9,ASSLSAGGDTQY
NA,NA,TRBV18,ASSTEQSYNSPLH
once,NA,TRBV4-1,ASSQDRRVGDEQF
NA,NA,TRBV6-1,ASVRREYEQY
NA,NA,TRBV15,ATSRAYGPGGEQY
NA,NA,TRBV6-5,ASSFQDSLNVAAF
NA,NA,TRBV5-1,ASSLTGQLQETQY
once,TRBD1,TRBV4-2,ASSQQDRVVTGELF
NA,NA,TRBV7-3,ASSLERRRLGEQF
once,NA,TRBV25-1,ASSESGTSLTYEQY